A single sample is the source of the 20 T cell receptor beta chains below, sequenced in a study of CD8+ T cells in alopecia areata. The treatment: oral pan-JAK inhibitor, 5-10 mg twice daily. RNA extraction was followed by reverse transcription into cDNA, which acted as the sequencing template. Assay: immunoSEQ multiplex PCR; the TCRdb copy retains only in-frame clones and omits some. This table has 150,000 to 200,000 clones, around 60% appearing once. The sample was CD4+ T cells sorted from blood, taken at week 24, from a patient treated with tofacitinib. These receptors were collected from a human donor with alopecia areata.

V gene TRBV5-1 combines with J gene TRBJ2-1; 9 bases are a match to TRBD1. V was clipped by 6 bases and J by 8 bases; unmatched bases: 12. The CDR3 covers 15 residues. Per the germline V gene, CDR1 is SGHRS and CDR2 is YFSETQ. CDR3 coding DNA: TGCGCCAGCAACGGGGACAGGGCATCGGTCGATGAGCAGTTCTTC. Its protein product is CASNGDRASVDEQFF.

The gene calls are TRBV30 and TRBJ2-3; D perhaps matches TRBD1 (6 bases). This CDR3 is 15 amino acids long. Germline V gene lookup returns CDR1 GTSNPN and CDR2 SVGIG (reference sequence). Trimming removed 1 base at V and 0 bases at J, with 11 bases between. The CDR3 loop reads CAWSATGTSTDTQYF. The CDR3 DNA reads as TGTGCCTGGAGTGCTACAGGGACAAGCACAGATACGCAGTATTTT. Full variable domain (outside the CDR3, taken from reference TRBV30 and TRBJ2-3): SQTIHQWPATLVQPVGSPLSLECTVEGTSNPNLYWYRQAAGRGLQLLFYSVGIGQISSEVPQNLSASRPQDRQFILSSKKLLLSDSGFYLCAWSATGTSTDTQYFGPGTRLTVL.

The chain employs TRBV4-1 and TRBJ1-2; TRBD1 is a possible D gene (6 bases). In germline, CDR1 is MGHRA, CDR2 YSYEKL. The length of the CDR3 is 15 residues. V lost 2 bases, J lost 0 bases, and 10 bases lay in between. CDR3 amino acids: CASSQYDRPNYGYTF. The CDR3 coding sequence is TGCGCCAGCAGCCAATATGACAGGCCTAACTATGGCTACACCTTC.

The chain combines TRBV7-9 with TRBJ2-3, with 10 bases identical to TRBD2. CDR3 size: 19 residues. Looked up from germline, CDR1 is SEHNR and CDR2 is FQNEAQ (reference sequence). The J segment lost 2 bases and the V segment lost 0 bases, leaving 11 bases of the junction unmatched. This CDR3 is CASSLARLAGVLLTDTQYF. The CDR3, as DNA: TGTGCCAGCAGCTTAGCGCGTCTAGCGGGGGTCCTTCTCACAGATACGCAGTATTTT. Combining the CDR3 with reference TRBV7-9 and TRBJ2-3 gives the whole variable domain DTGVSQNPRHKITKRGQNVTFRCDPISEHNRLYWYRQTLGQGPEFLTYFQNEAQLEKSRLLSDRFSAERPKGSFSTLEIQRTEQGDSAMYLCASSLARLAGVLLTDTQYFGPGTRLTVL.

The rearrangement joins TRBV30 to TRBJ1-2; D is perhaps TRBD1 (5 bases). This CDR3 comprises 14 residues. Germline lookup yields CDR1 GTSNPN and CDR2 SVGIG (reference sequence). V lost 2 bases and J 5 bases, leaving 15 bases between the germline ends. CDR3 region: CAWSYRQRPYGYTF. The CDR3 nucleotides read TGTGCCTGGAGTTACCGACAGCGACCATATGGCTACACCTTC.

V is TRBV7-6 and J is TRBJ2-7, with D unresolved. Looked up from germline, CDR1 is SGHVS and CDR2 is FNYEAQ. This CDR3 comprises 13 residues. V lost 3 bases, J lost 2 bases, and 8 bases lay in between. CDR3 loop: CASSLEETYEQYF. For the CDR3, the DNA is TGTGCCAGCAGCTTGGAAGAGACCTACGAGCAGTACTTC. Complete variable domain (other parts from reference TRBV7-6 and TRBJ2-7): GAGVSQSPRYKVTKRGQDVALRCDPISGHVSLYWYRQALGQGPEFLTYFNYEAQQDKSGLPNDRFSAERPEGSISTLTIQRTEQRDSAMYRCASSLEETYEQYFGPGTRLTVT.

The V call is TRBV29-1, the J call TRBJ1-1; D is undetermined. V was pared by 7 bases and J by 1 base, with 10 bases between. Germline V gene data show CDR1 as SQVTM and CDR2 as ANQGSEA. This CDR3 region has 12 residues. CDR3 coding DNA: TGCAGCGCCACAAACCCGAACACTGAAGCTTTCTTT. Its protein is CSATNPNTEAFF.

This clone appeared once. The chain is built from TRBV6-5 and TRBJ2-7, with TRBD1 matching 7 bases. Germline assignment: CDR1 MNHEY and CDR2 SVGAGI. CDR3 length: 13 amino acids. The ends lost 4 bases at V and 7 bases at J; junction bases unmatched: 7. The DNA for the CDR3 is TGTGCCAGCAGTTCCACAGGGGCGCGGGAGCAGTACTTC. Amino acids: CASSSTGAREQYF.

The rearrangement joins TRBV2 to TRBJ1-6; the D is unclear. V was clipped by 7 bases and J by 7 bases, with 5 bases between them. CDR3 length: 11 residues. Germline lookup yields CDR1 SNHLY and CDR2 FYNNEI. The CDR3 coding sequence is TGTGCCAGCAATGTCAATTCACCCCTCCACTTT. It yields the protein CASNVNSPLHF. Supplemented by reference TRBV2 and TRBJ1-6, the full variable domain reads EPEVTQTPSHQVTQMGQEVILRCVPISNHLYFYWYRQILGQKVEFLVSFYNNEISEKSEIFDDQFSVERPDGSNFTLKIRSTKLEDSAMYFCASNVNSPLHFGNGTRLTVT.

This rearrangement joins TRBV29-1 to TRBJ2-5; 12 nucleotides line up with TRBD1. V was clipped by 7 bases and J by 5 bases; unmatched bases: 14. This CDR3 comprises 16 residues. Germline V gene lookup returns CDR1 SQVTM and CDR2 ANQGSEA. CDR3 sequence: CSAYTVGDRGRETQYF. The DNA for the CDR3 is TGCAGCGCTTACACCGTGGGGGACAGGGGGCGGGAGACCCAGTACTTC.

J is TRBJ1-6 and V is TRBV29-1; the D is unclear. Germline-derived CDR1 and CDR2 are SQVTM and ANQGSEA. The CDR3 covers 13 residues. V was pared by 5 bases and J by 6 bases, with 11 bases between. The CDR3 loop reads CSVIRATNSPLHF. The CDR3 coding sequence is TGCAGCGTTATCCGGGCTACTAATTCACCCCTCCACTTT.

This clone came up a few times. The chain carries TRBV5-1 and TRBJ2-7; D unclear. Germline CDR1 SGHRS, CDR2 YFSETQ. This CDR3 contains 14 residues. Trimming stripped 0 bases from V and 4 bases from J, with 11 bases between. The chain's CDR3 is CASSLVRSGYEQYF. For the CDR3, the DNA is TGCGCCAGCAGCTTGGTGCGGTCCGGATACGAGCAGTACTTC.

This clone was detected only a few times. V is TRBV29-1 and J is TRBJ1-1, with D possibly matching TRBD1 (5 bases). V lost 4 bases, J lost 11 bases, and 14 bases lay in between. The CDR3 consists of 11 residues. Germline-derived CDR1 and CDR2 are SQVTM and ANQGSEA. The CDR3 spells CSVALEGKAFF. In DNA, the CDR3 is TGCAGCGTTGCGTTGGAGGGGAAGGCTTTCTTT. The full variable domain, with the rest looked up from reference TRBV29-1 and TRBJ1-1, is SAVISQKPSRDICQRGTSLTIQCQVDSQVTMMFWYRQQPGQSLTLIATANQGSEATYESGFVIDKFPISRPNLTFSTLTVSNMSPEDSSIYLCSVALEGKAFFGQGTRLTVV.

V usage is TRBV5-6 and J usage is TRBJ2-7; D unresolved. Germline-derived CDR1 and CDR2 are SGHDT and YYEEEE. The ends were cut back, 0 bases at V and 4 bases at J, with 8 bases in the middle. The CDR3 has 13 amino acids. The CDR3 DNA reads as TGTGCCAGCAGCTTGGACAGCCAATACGAGCAGTACTTC. Protein sequence: CASSLDSQYEQYF.

With respect to this clone: This sample includes further DNA sequences coding for the same CDR3. This rearrangement joins TRBV30 to TRBJ1-2; D remains unclear. This CDR3 contains 11 residues. V lost 2 bases, J lost 4 bases, and 5 bases lay in between. CDR1 and CDR2 (germline): GTSNPN, SVGIG (reference sequence). CDR3 nucleotides: TGTGCCTGGAGTTTGGGCTATGGCTACACCTTC. Amino acids: CAWSLGYGYTF.

This chain connects TRBV5-1 to TRBJ2-3; TRBD1 matches at 7 bases. V was pared by 0 bases and J by 6 bases, with 10 bases of the junction left unmatched. This CDR3 has 16 amino acids. CDR1 SGHRS and CDR2 YFSETQ come from the germline V gene. The CDR3 reads CASSLEGGRPGDTQYF. The CDR3 DNA is TGCGCCAGCAGCTTGGAAGGGGGCAGGCCAGGGGATACGCAGTATTTT.

This clone appeared a single time. J is TRBJ2-6 and V is TRBV27; unclear D gene. The length of the CDR3 is 17 residues. V lost 3 bases and J lost 0, with 12 bases in between. Looked up from germline, CDR1 is MNHEY and CDR2 is SMNVEV (reference sequence). CDR3 nucleotides: TGTGCCAGCAGTTTTTCGACGTTTCGCTCTGGGGCCAACGTCCTGACTTTC. It is translated as CASSFSTFRSGANVLTF.

A few counts support this clone. The rearrangement uses TRBV7-9 and TRBJ2-5; D gene unclear. This CDR3 is 13 amino acids long. Trimming took off 5 bases at V and 4 bases at J, with 11 bases between the two ends. Germline V gives CDR1 SEHNR, CDR2 FQNEAQ (reference sequence). The CDR3: CASSGSTGETQYF. The CDR3 coding sequence is TGTGCCAGCAGCGGGTCTACGGGAGAGACCCAGTACTTC. Looking up the rest from reference TRBV7-9 and TRBJ2-5 gives the full variable domain: DTGVSQNPRHKITKRGQNVTFRCDPISEHNRLYWYRQTLGQGPEFLTYFQNEAQLEKSRLLSDRFSAERPKGSFSTLEIQRTEQGDSAMYLCASSGSTGETQYFGPGTRLLVL.

The CDR3, as DNA: TGTGCCAGCAGCTTGTACGACAGGATGAATAATTCACCCCTCCACTTT. Its translation is CASSLYDRMNNSPLHF. The chain carries TRBV5-6 and TRBJ1-6, with D possibly matching TRBD1 (6 bases). This CDR3 comprises 16 residues. Germline CDR1 SGHDT, CDR2 YYEEEE. V was trimmed by 1 base and J by 5 bases, leaving 13 bases between them.

This chain uses TRBV5-6 with TRBJ2-3; 8 bases match TRBD1. Per germline, CDR1 SGHDT and CDR2 YYEEEE. With 4 bases clipped from V and 5 bases from J, the junction kept 6 bases outside the gene matches. This CDR3 region has 14 residues. The CDR3 region is CASSLTGAEDTQYF. CDR3 DNA: TGTGCCAGCAGCCTGACAGGGGCTGAAGATACGCAGTATTTT.